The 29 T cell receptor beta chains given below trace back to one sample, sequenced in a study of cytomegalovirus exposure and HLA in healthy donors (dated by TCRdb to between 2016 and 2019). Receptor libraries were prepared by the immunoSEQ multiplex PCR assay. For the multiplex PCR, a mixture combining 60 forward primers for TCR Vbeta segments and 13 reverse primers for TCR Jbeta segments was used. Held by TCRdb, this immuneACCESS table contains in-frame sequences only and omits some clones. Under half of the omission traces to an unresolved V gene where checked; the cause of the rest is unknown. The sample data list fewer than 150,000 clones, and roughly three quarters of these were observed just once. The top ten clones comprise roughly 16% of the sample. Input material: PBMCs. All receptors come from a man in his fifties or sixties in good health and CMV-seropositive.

This chain's CDR3 is CASSLPQGPGELFF. The CDR3 DNA follows: TGTGCCAGCAGTTTGCCCCAGGGGCCCGGGGAGCTGTTTTTT. V gene TRBV6-6 combines with J gene TRBJ2-2; D is possibly TRBD1 (6 bases). This CDR3 is built from 14 residues. Trimming removed 4 bases from V and 6 bases from J, with 12 bases in between. Germline values: CDR1 MNHNY, CDR2 SVGAGI (reference sequence).

The chain's CDR3 is CASSLAGTGEREQFF. Here the CDR3 DNA reads TGTGCCAGCAGCTTAGCGGGGACAGGGGAGCGGGAGCAGTTCTTC. The V gene is TRBV7-2, the J gene TRBJ2-1; the match to TRBD1 covers 10 bases. The CDR3 runs to 15 residues. Germline-derived CDR1 and CDR2 are SGHTA and FQGNSA. V shed 0 bases, J shed 10 bases, and the junction held 6 bases outside the gene matches. Full variable domain (remainder filled in from reference TRBV7-2 and TRBJ2-1): GAGVSQSPSNKVTEKGKDVELRCDPISGHTALYWYRQSLGQGLEFLIYFQGNSAPDKSGLPSDRFSAERTGGSVSTLTIQRTQQEDSAVYLCASSLAGTGEREQFFGPGTRLTVL.

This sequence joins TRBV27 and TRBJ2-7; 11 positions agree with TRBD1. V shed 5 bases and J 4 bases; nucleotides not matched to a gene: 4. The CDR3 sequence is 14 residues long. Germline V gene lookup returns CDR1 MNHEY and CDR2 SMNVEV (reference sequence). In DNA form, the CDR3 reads TGTGCCAGCAGTCGCCGGGACAGGGGGTACGAGCAGTACTTC. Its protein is CASSRRDRGYEQYF.

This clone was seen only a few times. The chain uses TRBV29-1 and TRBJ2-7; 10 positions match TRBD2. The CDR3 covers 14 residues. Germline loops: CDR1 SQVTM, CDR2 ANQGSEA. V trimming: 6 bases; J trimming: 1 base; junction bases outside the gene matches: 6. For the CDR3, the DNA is TGCAGCGTCGTACTAGCGGGGTCATCCTACGAGCAGTACTTC. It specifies CSVVLAGSSYEQYF.

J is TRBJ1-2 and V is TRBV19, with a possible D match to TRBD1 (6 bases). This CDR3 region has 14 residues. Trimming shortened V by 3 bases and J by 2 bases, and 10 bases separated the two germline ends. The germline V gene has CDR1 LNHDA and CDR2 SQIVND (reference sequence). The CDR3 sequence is CASSIARGNYGYTF. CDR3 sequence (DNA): TGTGCCAGTAGTATTGCCAGGGGCAACTATGGCTACACCTTC.

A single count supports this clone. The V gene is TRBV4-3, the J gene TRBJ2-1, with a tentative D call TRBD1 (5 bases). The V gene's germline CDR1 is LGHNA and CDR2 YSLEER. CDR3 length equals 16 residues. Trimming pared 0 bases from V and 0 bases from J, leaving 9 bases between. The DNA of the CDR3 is TGCGCCAGCAGCCAAGAGGGGCTAAACTCCTACAATGAGCAGTTCTTC. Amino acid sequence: CASSQEGLNSYNEQFF.

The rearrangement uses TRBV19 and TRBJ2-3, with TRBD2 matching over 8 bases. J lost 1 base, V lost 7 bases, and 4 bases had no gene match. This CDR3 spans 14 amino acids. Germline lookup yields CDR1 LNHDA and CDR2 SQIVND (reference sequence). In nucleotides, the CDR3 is TGTGCCAGTACCTTGACTAGCGGCACAGATACGCAGTATTTT. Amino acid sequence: CASTLTSGTDTQYF.

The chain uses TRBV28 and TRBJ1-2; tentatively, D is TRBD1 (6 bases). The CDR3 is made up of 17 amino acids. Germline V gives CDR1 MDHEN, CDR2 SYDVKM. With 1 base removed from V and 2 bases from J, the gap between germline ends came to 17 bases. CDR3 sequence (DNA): TGTGCCAGCAGTTTATTGGGGGGGCTTCCCGGGAACTATGGCTACACCTTC. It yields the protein CASSLLGGLPGNYGYTF.

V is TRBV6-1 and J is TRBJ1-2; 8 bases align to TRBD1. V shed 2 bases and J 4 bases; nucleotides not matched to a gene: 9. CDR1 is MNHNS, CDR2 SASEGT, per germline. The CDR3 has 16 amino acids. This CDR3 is CASSEYPGQGGYGYTF. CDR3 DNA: TGTGCCAGCAGTGAATATCCCGGACAGGGAGGCTATGGCTACACCTTC.

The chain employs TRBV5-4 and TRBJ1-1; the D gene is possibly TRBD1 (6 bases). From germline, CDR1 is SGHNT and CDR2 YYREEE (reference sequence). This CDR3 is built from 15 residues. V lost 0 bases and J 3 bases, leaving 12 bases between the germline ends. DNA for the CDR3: TGTGCCAGCAGCTTGGACAGGGTAGGGTACACTGAAGCTTTCTTT. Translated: CASSLDRVGYTEAFF.

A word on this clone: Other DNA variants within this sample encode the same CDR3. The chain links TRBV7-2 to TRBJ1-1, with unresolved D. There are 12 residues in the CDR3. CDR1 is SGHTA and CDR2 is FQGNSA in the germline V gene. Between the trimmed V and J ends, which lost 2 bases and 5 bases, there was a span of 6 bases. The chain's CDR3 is CASSLRETEAFF. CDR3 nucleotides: TGTGCCAGCAGCTTAAGGGAGACTGAAGCTTTCTTT.

CDR3 coding DNA: TGTGCCAGCAGTAGAACAGGGACTGGGGCCAACGTCCTGACTTTC. The encoded protein is CASSRTGTGANVLTF. The rearrangement uses TRBV25-1 and TRBJ2-6; perhaps TRBD1 as D (6 bases). CDR1 MGHDK and CDR2 SYGVNS come from the germline V gene. The CDR3 runs to 15 residues. Trimming removed 5 bases at V and 2 bases at J, with 10 bases between. The full variable domain, rest sourced from reference TRBV25-1 and TRBJ2-6, is EADIYQTPRYLVIGTGKKITLECSQTMGHDKMYWYQQDPGMELHLIHYSYGVNSTEKGDLSSESTVSRIRTEHFPLTLESARPSHTSQYLCASSRTGTGANVLTFGAGSRLTVL.

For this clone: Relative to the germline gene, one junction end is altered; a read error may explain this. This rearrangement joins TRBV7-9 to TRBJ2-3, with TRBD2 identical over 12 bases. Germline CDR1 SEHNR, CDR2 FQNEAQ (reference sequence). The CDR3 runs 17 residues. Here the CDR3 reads CSSSFLTSGSLTDTQYF. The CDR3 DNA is TGTTCCAGCAGCTTTTTGACTAGCGGGAGCCTCACAGATACGCAGTATTTT.

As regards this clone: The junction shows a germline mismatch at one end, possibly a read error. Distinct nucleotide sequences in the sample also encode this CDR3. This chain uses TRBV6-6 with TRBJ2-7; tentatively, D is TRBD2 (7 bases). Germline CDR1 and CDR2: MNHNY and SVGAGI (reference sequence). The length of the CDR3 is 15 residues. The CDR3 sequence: CASSYLGGGTYEQYF. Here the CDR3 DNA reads TGCGCCAGCAGTTACTTGGGGGGGGGCACCTACGAGCAGTACTTC.

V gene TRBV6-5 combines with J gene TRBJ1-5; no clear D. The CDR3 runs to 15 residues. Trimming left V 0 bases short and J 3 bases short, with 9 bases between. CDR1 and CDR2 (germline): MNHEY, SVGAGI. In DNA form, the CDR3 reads TGTGCCAGCAGTTACTCAGGCAGCGACAATCAGCCCCAGCATTTT. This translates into CASSYSGSDNQPQHF.

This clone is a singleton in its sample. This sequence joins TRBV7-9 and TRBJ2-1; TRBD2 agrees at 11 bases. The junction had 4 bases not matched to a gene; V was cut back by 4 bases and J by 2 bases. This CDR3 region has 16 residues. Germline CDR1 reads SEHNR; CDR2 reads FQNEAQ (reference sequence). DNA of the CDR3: TGTGCCAGCAGCTCATCTAGCGGGAGGACCTACAATGAGCAGTTCTTC. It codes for CASSSSSGRTYNEQFF. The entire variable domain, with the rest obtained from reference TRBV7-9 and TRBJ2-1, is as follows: DTGVSQNPRHKITKRGQNVTFRCDPISEHNRLYWYRQTLGQGPEFLTYFQNEAQLEKSRLLSDRFSAERPKGSFSTLEIQRTEQGDSAMYLCASSSSSGRTYNEQFFGPGTRLTVL.

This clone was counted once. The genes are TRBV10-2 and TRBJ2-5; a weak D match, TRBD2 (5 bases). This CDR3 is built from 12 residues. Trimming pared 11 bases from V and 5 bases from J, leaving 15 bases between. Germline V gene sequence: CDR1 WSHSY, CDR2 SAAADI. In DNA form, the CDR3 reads TGCGCCCCCCTAGGAGGTGGGGAGACCCAGTACTTC. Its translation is CAPLGGGETQYF.

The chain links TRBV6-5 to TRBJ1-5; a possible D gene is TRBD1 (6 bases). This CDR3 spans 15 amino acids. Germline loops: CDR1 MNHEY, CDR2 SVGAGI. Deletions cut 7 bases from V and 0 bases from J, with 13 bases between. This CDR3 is CASTKNRDSNQPQHF. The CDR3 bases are TGTGCCAGCACCAAAAACAGGGATAGCAATCAGCCCCAGCATTTT.

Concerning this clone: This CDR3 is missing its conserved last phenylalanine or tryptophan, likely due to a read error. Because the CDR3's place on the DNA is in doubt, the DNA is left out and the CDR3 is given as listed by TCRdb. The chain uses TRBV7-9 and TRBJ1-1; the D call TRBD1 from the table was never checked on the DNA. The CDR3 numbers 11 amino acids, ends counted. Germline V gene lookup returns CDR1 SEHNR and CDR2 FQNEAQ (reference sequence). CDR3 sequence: CASSYLWGQAL.

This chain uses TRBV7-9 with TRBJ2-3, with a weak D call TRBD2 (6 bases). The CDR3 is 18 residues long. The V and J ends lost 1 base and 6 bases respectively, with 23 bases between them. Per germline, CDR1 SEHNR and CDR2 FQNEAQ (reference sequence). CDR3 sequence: CASSLEDPGLPGGDTQYF. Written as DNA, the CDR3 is TGTGCCAGCAGCTTAGAGGACCCGGGACTCCCCGGAGGGGATACGCAGTATTTT.

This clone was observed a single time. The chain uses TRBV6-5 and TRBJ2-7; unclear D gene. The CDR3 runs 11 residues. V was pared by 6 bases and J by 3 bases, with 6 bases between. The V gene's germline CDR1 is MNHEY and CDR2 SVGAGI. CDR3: CASRYNYEQYF. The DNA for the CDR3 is TGTGCCAGCAGGTATAACTACGAGCAGTACTTC.

The DNA of the CDR3 is TGTGCCAGTAGCAACCTGAGGGATTCACCCCTCCACTTT. Translating it yields CASSNLRDSPLHF. J is TRBJ1-6 and V is TRBV19; no firm D call. The V gene's germline CDR1 is LNHDA and CDR2 SQIVND (reference sequence). The CDR3 is 13 amino acids. Trimming left V 6 bases short and J 8 bases short, with 11 bases between.

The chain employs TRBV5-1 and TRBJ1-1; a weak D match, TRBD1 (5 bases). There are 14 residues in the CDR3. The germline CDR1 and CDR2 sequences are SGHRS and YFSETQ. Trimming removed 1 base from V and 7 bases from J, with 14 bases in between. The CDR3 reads CASSLFSTDSEAFF. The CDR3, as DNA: TGCGCCAGCAGCTTGTTCTCCACCGACAGTGAAGCTTTCTTT.

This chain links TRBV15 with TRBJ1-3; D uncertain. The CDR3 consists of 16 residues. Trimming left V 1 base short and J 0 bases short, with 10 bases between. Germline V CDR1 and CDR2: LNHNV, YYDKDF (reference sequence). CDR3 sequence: CATSRVQMNSGNTIYF. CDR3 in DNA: TGTGCCACCAGCAGAGTACAGATGAACTCTGGAAACACCATATATTTT.

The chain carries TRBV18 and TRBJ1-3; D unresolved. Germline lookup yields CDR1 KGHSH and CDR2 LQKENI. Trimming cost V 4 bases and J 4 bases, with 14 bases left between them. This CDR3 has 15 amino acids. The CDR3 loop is CASSQPGEAGNTIYF. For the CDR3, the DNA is TGTGCCAGCTCACAGCCCGGGGAAGCCGGAAACACCATATATTTT.

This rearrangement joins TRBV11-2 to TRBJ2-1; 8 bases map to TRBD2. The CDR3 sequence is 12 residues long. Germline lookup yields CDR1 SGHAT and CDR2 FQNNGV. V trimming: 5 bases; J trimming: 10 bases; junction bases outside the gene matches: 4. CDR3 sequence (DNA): TGTGCCAGCAGCAGACTAGCGCCCGAGCAGTTCTTC. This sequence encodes CASSRLAPEQFF.

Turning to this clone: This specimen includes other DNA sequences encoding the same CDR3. The CDR3 region is CASSLGLASYNEQFF. In DNA form, the CDR3 reads TGTGCCAGCAGCTTAGGGCTAGCATCCTACAATGAGCAGTTCTTC. This chain uses TRBV7-9 with TRBJ2-1; possibly TRBD2 for D (5 bases). The germline V gene has CDR1 SEHNR and CDR2 FQNEAQ (reference sequence). The CDR3 length is 15 residues. V was cut by 1 base and J by 1 base, with 8 bases left in between.

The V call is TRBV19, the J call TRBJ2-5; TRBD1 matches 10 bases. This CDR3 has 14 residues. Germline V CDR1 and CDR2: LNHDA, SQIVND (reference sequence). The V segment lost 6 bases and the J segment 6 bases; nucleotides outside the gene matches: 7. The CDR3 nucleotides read TGTGCCAGTAGAGGGACAGGGGTGCGAAAGACCCAGTACTTC. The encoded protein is CASRGTGVRKTQYF.

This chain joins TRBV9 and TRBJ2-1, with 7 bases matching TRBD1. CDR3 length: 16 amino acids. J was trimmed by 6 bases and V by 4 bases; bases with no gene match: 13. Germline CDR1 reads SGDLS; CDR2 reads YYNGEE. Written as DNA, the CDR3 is TGTGCCAGCAGCCCTACAGGGGCACAAATAAGCAATGAGCAGTTCTTC. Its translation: CASSPTGAQISNEQFF. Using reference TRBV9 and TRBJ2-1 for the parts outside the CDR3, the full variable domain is DSGVTQTPKHLITATGQRVTLRCSPRSGDLSVYWYQQSLDQGLQFLIQYYNGEERAKGNILERFSAQQFPDLHSELNLSSLELGDSALYFCASSPTGAQISNEQFFGPGTRLTVL.